This T cell receptor (beta chain) was observed in a study of blood T cell repertoires in COVID-19 (dated by TCRdb to about 2020). For the wider study: Samples from collaborators originated in the United States, Italy and Spain and spanned both the acute and convalescent phases of COVID-19. The material from the prospective study consisted of cDNA or gDNA derived from T cells, B-cell-depleted T cells, or PBMCs. Subjects who had been exposed to COVID-19, were actively infected with it, or had recovered from it provided the deeply sampled blood TCRbeta repertoires that made up the dataset. The repertoires were made available in a free public database intended to serve as a resource for research on the immune response to SARS-CoV-2. Samples came from the ongoing ImmuneRACE study (first 160 participants) plus 1,254 subjects from 6 global collaborators. A de-identified subject ID, COVID-19 status, age in years and sex were almost always included in the sample metadata. Where available, HLA class I and class II types were taken from metadata supplied by the sample provider and were not determined by assay-based typing. The investigation overall reported the following: Clinical and demographic metadata were provided uncurated, with the amount varying by source and participant.

Compared with germline, V lacks 1 base and J lacks 3 bases; bases without a gene match: 8. Its CDR3 holds 16 amino acids, cysteine through phenylalanine. Here the CDR3 DNA is all that survives: 48 bases in frame from base 1. CDR1 and CDR2 are drawn from the germline V gene: SGHTA, FQGTGA. Participants in the prospective study were aged roughly 18 to 95 years, lived in under 30 United States geographic areas, and enrolled through a virtual design. In the prospective study, participants were assigned to cohorts based on the clinical history participants reported in a screening survey and a study questionnaire. Mobile phlebotomists in the prospective study collected whole blood, serum and a nasopharyngeal or oropharyngeal swab from every participant. Over a roughly 2-month period, participants in the prospective study had the option of providing additional blood draws and questionnaires. Before DNA extraction, blood samples from the prospective study were shipped at room temperature or frozen.

The immunoSEQ Assay, a bias-controlled multiplex PCR, was used to amplify TCRbeta CDR3 regions from genomic DNA. The published analysis was carried out like this. Nucleated cell counts per sample were estimated from amplification of reference gene primers within the assay. To quantify the absolute abundance of each unique TCRbeta CDR3 rearrangement, sequence reads were collapsed and filtered. Productive Simpson clonality was computed per sample as the square root of Simpson's diversity index over productive rearrangements. The immuneACCESS repertoire file appears here via TCRdb, limited to in-frame rearrangements. These files lack a portion of the clones; in checked studies, under half of the deficit traces to unresolved V genes, and the cause of the others is not known. The D gene and trimming were derived from the DNA, and the V and J assignments and clone size from that table. The sample table holds around 250,000 clones, of which around 84% were seen once. The ten most abundant clones make up approximately 4% of the sample.

Details on this clone: The clone's antigen remains unknown. Within one base of it there is no much larger clone, and no base qualities were kept.

Sequenced: PBMCs or T cells enriched from blood (not recorded which). The chain joins TRBV7-3 to TRBJ1-2; TRBD1 agrees with 7 junctional bases. The source is a man between 25 and 39 years old with acute COVID-19. The encoded CDR3 is CASSLMGGTDYYGYTF. The sequenced DNA: TGTGCCAGCAGCTTAATGGGTGGGACAGATTACTATGGCTACACCTTC.